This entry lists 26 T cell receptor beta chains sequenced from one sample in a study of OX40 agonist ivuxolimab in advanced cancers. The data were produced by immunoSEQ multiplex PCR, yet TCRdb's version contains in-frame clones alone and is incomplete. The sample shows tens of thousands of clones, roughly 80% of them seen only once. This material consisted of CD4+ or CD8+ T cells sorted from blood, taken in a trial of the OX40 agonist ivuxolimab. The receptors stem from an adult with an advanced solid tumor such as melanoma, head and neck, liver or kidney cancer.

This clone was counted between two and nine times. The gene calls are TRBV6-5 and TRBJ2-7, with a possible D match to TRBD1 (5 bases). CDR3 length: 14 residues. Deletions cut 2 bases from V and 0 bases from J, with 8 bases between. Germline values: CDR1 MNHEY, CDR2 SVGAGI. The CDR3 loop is CASSYGAASYEQYF. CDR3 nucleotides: TGTGCCAGCAGTTACGGGGCTGCCTCCTACGAGCAGTACTTC.

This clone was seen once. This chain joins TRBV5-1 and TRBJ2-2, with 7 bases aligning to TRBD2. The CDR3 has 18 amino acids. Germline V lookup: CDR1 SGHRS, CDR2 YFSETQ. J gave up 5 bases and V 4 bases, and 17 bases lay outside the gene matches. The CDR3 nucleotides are TGCGCCAGCAGCCTGAATCCGGGAGGCCCAGCCTTGACCGGGGAGCTGTTTTTT. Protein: CASSLNPGGPALTGELFF.

CDR3 in DNA: TGTGCCTGGAACCCTTCTGGGGCCAACGTCCTGACTTTC. Translation gives CAWNPSGANVLTF. The rearrangement uses TRBV30 and TRBJ2-6; the D is unclear. CDR3 length: 13 residues. The V gene's germline CDR1 is GTSNPN and CDR2 SVGIG (reference sequence). Trimming removed 4 bases from V and 1 base from J, with 5 bases in between.

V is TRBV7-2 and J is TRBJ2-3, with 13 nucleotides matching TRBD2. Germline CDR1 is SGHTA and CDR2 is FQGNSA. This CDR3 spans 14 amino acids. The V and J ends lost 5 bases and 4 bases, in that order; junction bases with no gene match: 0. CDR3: CASSTSGGADTQYF. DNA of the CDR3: TGTGCCAGCAGCACTAGCGGGGGGGCAGATACGCAGTATTTT.

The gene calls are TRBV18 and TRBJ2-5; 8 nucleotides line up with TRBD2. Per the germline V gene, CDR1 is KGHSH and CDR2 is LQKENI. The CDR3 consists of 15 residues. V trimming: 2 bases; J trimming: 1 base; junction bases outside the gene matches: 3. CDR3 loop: CASSPRRGAQETQYF. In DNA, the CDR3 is TGTGCCAGCTCACCAAGGCGGGGGGCCCAAGAGACCCAGTACTTC.

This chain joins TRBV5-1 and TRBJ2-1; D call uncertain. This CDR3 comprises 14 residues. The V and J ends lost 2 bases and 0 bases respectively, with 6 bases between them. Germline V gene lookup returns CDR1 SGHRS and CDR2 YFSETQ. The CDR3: CASSFQSSYNEQFF. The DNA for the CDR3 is TGCGCCAGCAGCTTCCAGAGCTCCTACAATGAGCAGTTCTTC.

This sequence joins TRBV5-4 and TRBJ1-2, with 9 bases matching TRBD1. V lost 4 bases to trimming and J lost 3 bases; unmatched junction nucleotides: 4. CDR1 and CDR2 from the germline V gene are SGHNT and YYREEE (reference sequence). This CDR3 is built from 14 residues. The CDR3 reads CASSKGQGDYGYTF. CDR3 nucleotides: TGTGCCAGCAGCAAGGGACAGGGAGACTATGGCTACACCTTC.

The CDR3 DNA follows: TGTGCCAGCACCCAGCGGGGGTTGAAGGGCAATGAGCAGTTCTTC. Protein: CASTQRGLKGNEQFF. The V call is TRBV7-2, the J call TRBJ2-1, with TRBD2 identical over 8 bases. This CDR3 is 15 amino acids long. Germline CDR1 SGHTA, CDR2 FQGNSA. Germline trimming cut 7 bases from V and 6 bases from J; bases unmatched to any gene: 11.

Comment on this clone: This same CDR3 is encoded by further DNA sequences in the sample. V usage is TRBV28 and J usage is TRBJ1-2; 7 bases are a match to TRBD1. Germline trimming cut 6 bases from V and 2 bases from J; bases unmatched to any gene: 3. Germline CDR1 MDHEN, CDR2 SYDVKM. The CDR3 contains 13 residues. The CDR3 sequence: CASSQTGNYGYTF. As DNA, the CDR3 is TGTGCCAGCAGCCAGACAGGGAACTATGGCTACACCTTC.

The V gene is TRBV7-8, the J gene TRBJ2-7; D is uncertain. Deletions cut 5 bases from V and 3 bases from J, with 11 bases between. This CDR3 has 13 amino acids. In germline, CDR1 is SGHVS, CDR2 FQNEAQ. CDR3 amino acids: CASSPGDRYEQYF. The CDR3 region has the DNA TGTGCCAGCAGCCCTGGTGACCGCTACGAGCAGTACTTC.

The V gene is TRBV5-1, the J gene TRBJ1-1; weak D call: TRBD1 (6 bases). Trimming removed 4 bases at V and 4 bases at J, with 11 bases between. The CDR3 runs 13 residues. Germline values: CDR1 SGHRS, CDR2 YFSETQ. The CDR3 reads CASSPGVITEAFF. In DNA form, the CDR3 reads TGCGCCAGCAGCCCAGGGGTTATCACTGAAGCTTTCTTT.

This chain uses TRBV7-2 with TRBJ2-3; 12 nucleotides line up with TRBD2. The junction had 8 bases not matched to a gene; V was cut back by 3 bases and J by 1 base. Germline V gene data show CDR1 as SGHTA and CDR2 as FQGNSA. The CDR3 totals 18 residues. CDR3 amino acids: CASSFGLAGITGTDTQYF. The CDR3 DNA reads TGTGCCAGCAGCTTTGGACTAGCGGGGATAACAGGCACAGATACGCAGTATTTT.

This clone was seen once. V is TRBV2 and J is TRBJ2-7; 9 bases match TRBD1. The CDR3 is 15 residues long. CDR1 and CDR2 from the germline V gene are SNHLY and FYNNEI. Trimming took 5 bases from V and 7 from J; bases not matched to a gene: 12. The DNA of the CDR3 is TGTGCCAGCAGTCCGCGGACAGGGGTGGAGGAAGAGCAGTACTTC. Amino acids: CASSPRTGVEEEQYF. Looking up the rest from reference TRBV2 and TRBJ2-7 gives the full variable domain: EPEVTQTPSHQVTQMGQEVILRCVPISNHLYFYWYRQILGQKVEFLVSFYNNEISEKSEIFDDQFSVERPDGSNFTLKIRSTKLEDSAMYFCASSPRTGVEEEQYFGPGTRLTVT.

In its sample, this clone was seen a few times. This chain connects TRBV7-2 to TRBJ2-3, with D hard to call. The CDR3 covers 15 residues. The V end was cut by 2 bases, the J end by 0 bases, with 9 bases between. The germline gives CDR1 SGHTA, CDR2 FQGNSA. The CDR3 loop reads CASSLSLYSTDTQYF. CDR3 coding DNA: TGTGCCAGCAGCTTATCGTTGTATAGCACAGATACGCAGTATTTT.

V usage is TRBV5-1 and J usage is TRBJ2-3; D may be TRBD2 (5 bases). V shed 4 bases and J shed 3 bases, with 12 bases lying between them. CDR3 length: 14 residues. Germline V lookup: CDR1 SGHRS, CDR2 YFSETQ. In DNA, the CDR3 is TGCGCCAGCAGCCCGGGCGGCGGGACAGATACGCAGTATTTT. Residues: CASSPGGGTDTQYF.

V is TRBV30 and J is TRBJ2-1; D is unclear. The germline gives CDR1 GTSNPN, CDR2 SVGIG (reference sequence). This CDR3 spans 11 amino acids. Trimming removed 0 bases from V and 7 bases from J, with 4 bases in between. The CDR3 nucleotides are TGTGCCTGGAGTGTCGGGAATGAGCAGTTCTTC. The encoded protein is CAWSVGNEQFF.

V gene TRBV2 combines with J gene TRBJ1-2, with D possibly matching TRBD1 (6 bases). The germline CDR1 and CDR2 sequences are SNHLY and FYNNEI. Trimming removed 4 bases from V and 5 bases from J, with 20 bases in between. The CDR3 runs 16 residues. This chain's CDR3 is CASSGPGGQGRYGYTF. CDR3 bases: TGTGCCAGCAGTGGCCCGGGGGGGCAGGGTAGATATGGCTACACCTTC.

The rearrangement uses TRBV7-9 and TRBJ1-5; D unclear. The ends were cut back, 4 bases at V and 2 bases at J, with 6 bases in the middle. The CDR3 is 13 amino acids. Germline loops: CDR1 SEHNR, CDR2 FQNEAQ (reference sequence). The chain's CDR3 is CASSSSGNQPQHF. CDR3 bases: TGTGCCAGCAGCTCTAGTGGCAATCAGCCCCAGCATTTT.

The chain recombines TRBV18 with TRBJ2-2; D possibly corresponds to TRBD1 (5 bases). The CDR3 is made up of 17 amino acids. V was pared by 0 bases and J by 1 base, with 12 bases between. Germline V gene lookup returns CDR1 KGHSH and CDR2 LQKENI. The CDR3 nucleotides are TGTGCCAGCTCACCACCGACCTCAGGGAAGAACACCGGGGAGCTGTTTTTT. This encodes CASSPPTSGKNTGELFF.

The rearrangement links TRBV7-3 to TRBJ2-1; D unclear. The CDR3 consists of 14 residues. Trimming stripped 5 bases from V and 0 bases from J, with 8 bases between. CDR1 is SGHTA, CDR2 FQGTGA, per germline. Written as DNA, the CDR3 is TGTGCCAGCAGCACCTCGAGCTCCTACAATGAGCAGTTCTTC. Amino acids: CASSTSSSYNEQFF.

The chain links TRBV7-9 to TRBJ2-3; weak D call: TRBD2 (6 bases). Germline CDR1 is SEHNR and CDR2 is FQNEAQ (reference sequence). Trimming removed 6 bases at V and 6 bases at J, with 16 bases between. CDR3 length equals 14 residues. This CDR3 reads CASSPGAIGDTQYF. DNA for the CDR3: TGTGCCAGCAGTCCGGGAGCTATCGGCGATACGCAGTATTTT.

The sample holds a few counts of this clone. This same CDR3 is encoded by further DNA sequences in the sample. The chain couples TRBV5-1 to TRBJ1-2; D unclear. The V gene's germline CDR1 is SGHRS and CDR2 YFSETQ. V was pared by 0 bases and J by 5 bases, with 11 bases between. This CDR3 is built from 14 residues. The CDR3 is CASSLGAGSYGYTF. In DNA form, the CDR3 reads TGCGCCAGCAGCTTGGGAGCGGGGAGTTATGGCTACACCTTC.

The CDR3 loop is CASSLAGQGSEQYV. Here the CDR3 DNA reads TGTGCCAGCAGCTTAGCCGGGCAGGGTAGCGAGCAGTACGTC. V and J are TRBV7-2 and TRBJ2-7, with D perhaps TRBD1 (5 bases). The CDR3 covers 14 residues. The germline V and J ends were trimmed by 0 bases and 6 bases, with 12 bases remaining between them. CDR1 SGHTA and CDR2 FQGNSA come from the germline V gene.

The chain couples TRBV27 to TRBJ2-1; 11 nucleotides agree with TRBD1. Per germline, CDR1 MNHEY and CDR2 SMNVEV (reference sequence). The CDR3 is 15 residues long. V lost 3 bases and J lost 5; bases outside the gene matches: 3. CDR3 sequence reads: CASSLGQGVNNEQFF. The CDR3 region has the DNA TGTGCCAGCAGTTTGGGACAGGGGGTGAACAATGAGCAGTTCTTC.

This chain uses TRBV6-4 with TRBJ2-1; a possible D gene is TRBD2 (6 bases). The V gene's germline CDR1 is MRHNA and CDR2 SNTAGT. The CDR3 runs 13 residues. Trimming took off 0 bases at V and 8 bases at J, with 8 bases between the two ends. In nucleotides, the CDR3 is TGTGCCAGCAGTGACTCGGGACTGGATGAGCAGTTCTTC. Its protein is CASSDSGLDEQFF.

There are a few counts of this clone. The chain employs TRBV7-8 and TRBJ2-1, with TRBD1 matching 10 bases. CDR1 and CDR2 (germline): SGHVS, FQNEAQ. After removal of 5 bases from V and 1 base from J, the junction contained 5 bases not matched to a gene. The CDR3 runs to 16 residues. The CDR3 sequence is CASSTRQGASYNEQFF. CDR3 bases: TGTGCCAGCAGCACCAGACAGGGGGCGTCCTACAATGAGCAGTTCTTC.